The 14 T cell receptor beta chains below were found in one sample sequenced in a study of vaccination and CD4 T cells after COVID-19. MiXCR, applied by TCRdb to the PCR reads, yields one record per CDR3 protein. The repertoire holds 25,000 to 35,000 distinct CDR3 sequences, with approximately 48% as singletons. Time point denoted: late sampling 161 to 241 days after vaccination in three convalescent patients. The sample here was CD4+ T cells from blood, taken about 7 months after SARS-CoV-2 vaccination. These receptors were taken from a human donor who had recovered from COVID-19.

Regarding this clonotype: A junction boundary mismatches the germline segment, possibly from a read error. This chain links TRBV19 with TRBJ1-5; 9 nucleotides match TRBD1. The length of the CDR3 is 15 residues. Germline V CDR1 and CDR2: LNHDA, SQIVND (reference sequence). The CDR3: CGSSLATGGDQPQHF. CDR3 nucleotide sequence: TGTGGCAGTAGTCTCGCGACAGGGGGGGATCAGCCCCAGCATTTT. The whole variable domain, remainder taken from reference TRBV19 and TRBJ1-5, is DGGITQSPKYLFRKEGQNVTLSCEQNLNHDAMYWYRQDPGQGLRLIYYSQIVNDFQKGDIAEGYSVSREKKESFPLTVTSAQKNPTAFYLCGSSLATGGDQPQHFGDGTRLSIL.

The rearrangement uses TRBV19 and TRBJ2-2; TRBD2 matches 7 bases. This CDR3 contains 14 residues. V trimming: 5 bases; J trimming: 5 bases; junction bases outside the gene matches: 5. Germline V gives CDR1 LNHDA, CDR2 SQIVND (reference sequence). CDR3 nucleotide sequence: TGTGCCAGTAGTTCGACTAGCTTTACCGGGGAGCTGTTTTTT. It translates to CASSSTSFTGELFF.

This chain uses TRBV7-3 with TRBJ2-3, with a possible D match to TRBD2 (5 bases). The V end was cut by 8 bases, the J end by 4 bases, with 13 bases between. This CDR3 is 13 amino acids long. CDR1 and CDR2 (germline): SGHTA, FQGTGA. In DNA form, the CDR3 reads TGTGCCAGCGGGGTGGGGAGCGCAGATACGCAGTATTTT. This gives the protein CASGVGSADTQYF.

This chain joins TRBV10-3 and TRBJ1-5; tentative D call: TRBD1 (6 bases). Germline V CDR1 and CDR2: ENHRY, SYGVKD. CDR3 length: 15 amino acids. Between the trimmed V and J ends, which lost 3 bases and 5 bases, there was a span of 14 bases. CDR3 loop: CAISESRGGDQPQHF. The CDR3 coding sequence is TGTGCCATCAGTGAAAGCAGGGGAGGAGATCAGCCCCAGCATTTT.

The chain carries TRBV27 and TRBJ1-2; no reliable D call. This CDR3 has 15 residues. CDR1 is MNHEY, CDR2 SMNVEV, per germline (reference sequence). V was trimmed by 3 bases and J by 4 bases, leaving 15 bases between them. CDR3 amino acids: CASSFHRMRAYGYTF. In DNA, the CDR3 is TGTGCCAGCAGTTTTCATAGAATGAGGGCCTATGGCTACACCTTC.

Only a few counts were recorded for this clonotype. V gene TRBV7-9 combines with J gene TRBJ2-7; a weak D match, TRBD2 (5 bases). This CDR3 has 15 amino acids. Germline CDR1 SEHNR, CDR2 FQNEAQ (reference sequence). V was pared by 8 bases and J by 4 bases, with 21 bases between. CDR3 region: CASCDGVLGSYEQYF. The CDR3 DNA reads TGTGCCAGCTGCGACGGGGTTCTGGGCTCGTACGAGCAGTACTTC.

The rearrangement links TRBV12-3 or TRBV12-4 to TRBJ2-7; tentatively, D is TRBD2 (5 bases). This CDR3 comprises 15 residues. The V and J ends lost 5 bases and 2 bases respectively, with 16 bases between them. As DNA, the CDR3 is TGTGCCAGCAGTCCGCAGCGGAGTTCTACCTACGAGCAGTACTTC. It yields the protein CASSPQRSSTYEQYF.

J is TRBJ2-7 and V is TRBV6-1, with TRBD2 identical over 10 bases. CDR3 length: 14 residues. The germline V gene encodes CDR1 MNHNS and CDR2 SASEGT. Trimming removed 5 bases from V and 5 bases from J; junction bases left unmatched: 6. The CDR3: CASSRAGGPHEQYF. CDR3 DNA: TGTGCCAGCAGTCGAGCGGGAGGGCCCCACGAGCAGTACTTC.

This clonotype showed up just a few times. The chain employs TRBV20-1 and TRBJ2-3; 9 positions match TRBD2. Germline CDR1 is DFQATT and CDR2 is SNEGSKA (reference sequence). The CDR3 runs to 11 residues. The CDR3 nucleotides read TGCGTTCCGACTAGCGGAGATACGCAGTATTTT. This codes for CVPTSGDTQYF.

V and J are TRBV15 and TRBJ1-5; D not resolved. Trimming stripped 0 bases from V and 4 bases from J, with 7 bases between. This CDR3 has 14 residues. Germline V CDR1 and CDR2: LNHNV, YYDKDF (reference sequence). The CDR3: CATSRDPVNQPQHF. The DNA for the CDR3 is TGTGCCACCAGCAGAGATCCAGTAAATCAGCCCCAGCATTTT.

This clonotype was detected a few times. The chain uses TRBV7-3 and TRBJ2-3; tentatively, D is TRBD1 (6 bases). Per germline, CDR1 SGHTA and CDR2 FQGTGA. Trimming took off 4 bases at V and 1 base at J, with 6 bases between the two ends. This CDR3 comprises 13 residues. CDR3 sequence: CASSWTGTDTQYF. The CDR3, as DNA: TGTGCCAGCAGCTGGACAGGCACAGATACGCAGTATTTT.

V gene TRBV11-2 combines with J gene TRBJ2-3; 10 positions agree with TRBD1. The CDR3 loop spans 13 amino acids. Trimming at V came to 10 bases and at J to 4 bases, leaving 5 bases not matched to a gene. Germline V gene lookup returns CDR1 SGHAT and CDR2 FQNNGV. The CDR3 spells CAIPGQGPDTQYF. The CDR3 bases are TGTGCCATCCCGGGACAGGGGCCAGATACGCAGTATTTT.

In this sample, this clonotype turned up a few times. The rearrangement uses TRBV25-1 and TRBJ1-1; D is ambiguous. CDR1 and CDR2 (germline): MGHDK, SYGVNS. V was trimmed by 1 base and J by 6 bases, leaving 9 bases between them. This CDR3 has 13 residues. The CDR3 is CASSESGIPEAFF. In DNA, the CDR3 is TGTGCCAGCAGTGAATCGGGGATCCCTGAAGCTTTCTTT. Variable domain in full (rest from reference TRBV25-1 and TRBJ1-1): EADIYQTPRYLVIGTGKKITLECSQTMGHDKMYWYQQDPGMELHLIHYSYGVNSTEKGDLSSESTVSRIRTEHFPLTLESARPSHTSQYLCASSESGIPEAFFGQGTRLTVV.

This clonotype was seen a few times. The chain joins TRBV7-3 to TRBJ1-5; D is possibly TRBD1 (6 bases). Germline V CDR1 and CDR2: SGHTA, FQGTGA. The V and J ends lost 5 bases and 9 bases respectively, with 14 bases between them. The length of the CDR3 is 13 residues. The CDR3 sequence is CASSPGEGRPQHF. CDR3 DNA sequence: TGTGCCAGCAGCCCAGGGGAGGGACGGCCCCAGCATTTT.